The entry below gives a single T cell receptor (beta chain) sequence along with its context. The antigen is undetermined. The data were taken from a study of T cell responses to AZD1222 COVID-19 vaccine. Study in general: Second doses at about 4 or about 12 weeks were pooled.

Measured with immunoSEQ multiplex PCR; TCRdb has only the in-frame clones, and not every one. This table holds about 120,000 clones, nearly 90% found once. This CDR3 contains 17 residues. V was shortened by 1 base and J by 1 base, with 14 bases between the two germline ends. Per germline, CDR1 LGHDT and CDR2 YNNKEL (reference sequence). Regarding the study as a whole: Spike was spanned by vaccine-associated CD4 TCRs, with dominance at 160-218 and 743-854. The sample set comprised mostly white British donors with more females, and clonal diversity was possibly underestimated. The breadth and depth of Spike-specific TCRs increased once two AZD1222 doses had been given.

The sequencing here drew on peripheral blood, taken on day 0 of AZD1222 vaccination. This sequence originates from an adult in good health. This chain connects TRBV3-1 (or the pseudogene TRBV3-2) to TRBJ2-4; D is ambiguous. The CDR3 region is CASSQVSLGYAKNIQYF. CDR3 nucleotide sequence: TGTGCCAGCAGCCAAGTCTCATTAGGGTATGCCAAAAACATTCAGTACTTC.